This entry lists 5 T cell receptor beta chains sequenced from one sample in a study of T cells expressing NK-cell markers (dated by TCRdb to about 2020). Library construction relied on 5' RACE. Sequenced using an Illumina HiSeq 2000. Reads reprocessed by TCRdb are summarized as one entry per CDR3 protein sequence, and DNA is absent. The sample table holds 400,000 to 500,000 distinct CDR3 sequences. The top ten clonotypes cover 7.3% of the sample. The sequencing input was blood T cells: a sorted CD56 or NKG2C T cell subset, CD4+ or CD8+ T cells, or bulk PBMC T cells (not recorded which). These receptors were taken from a woman aged 18-69 years in good health.

The CDR3 here is CASSYAGTDTQYF. The rearrangement uses TRBV5-5 and TRBJ2-3; TCRdb's D call of TRBD2 is untestable without DNA. The germline V gene encodes CDR1 SGHKS and CDR2 YYEKEE (reference sequence). This CDR3 spans 13 amino acids.

The rearrangement joins TRBV10-3 to TRBJ1-2. Germline V lookup: CDR1 ENHRY, CDR2 SYGVKD. The CDR3 extends over 11 amino acids. CDR3 in amino acids: CAIASTHGYTF.

This chain connects TRBV4-3 to TRBJ2-1. Germline V gene data show CDR1 as LGHNA and CDR2 as YSLEER. The CDR3 has 14 amino acids. The CDR3 sequence: CASSQVAEFQKQFF.

The chain recombines TRBV5-1 with TRBJ2-2; with no DNA, the TCRdb D assignment of TRBD2 cannot be verified. There are 16 residues in the CDR3. CDR1 is SGHRS, CDR2 YFSETQ, per germline. CDR3 in amino acids: CASSSGLAGATGELFF. The variable domain in full, with the rest retrieved from reference TRBV5-1 and TRBJ2-2, is KAGVTQTPRYLIKTRGQQVTLSCSPISGHRSVSWYQQTPGQGLQFLFEYFSETQRNKGNFPGRFSGRQFSNSRSEMNVSTLELGDSALYLCASSSGLAGATGELFFGEGSRLTVL.

The chain is built from TRBV25-1 and TRBJ2-7. CDR3 size: 13 residues. Looked up from germline, CDR1 is MGHDK and CDR2 is SYGVNS. CDR3 amino acids: CASSDWASYEQYF.